The rows below give T cell receptor beta chains drawn from one sample of a study of a mutant IDH1 vaccine in newly diagnosed glioma. Some clones are missing from TCRdb's copy, which holds only in-frame ones; the method was immunoSEQ multiplex PCR. The sample lists some 70,000 clones, 79% occurring once. Source: PBMCs, taken from a glioma patient treated with radiotherapy, temozolomide or both. Source of these receptors: a man aged 50 or older with glioma. Both conserved end residues are part of each CDR3. D genes are given only for firm matches. Size is omitted from some rows. Given values are once, few, many or a class for expanded clones.

>.|.|TRBV15|TRBJ1-5
CATSRGREGNQPQHF
TGTGCCACCAGCAGGGGACGGGAGGGCAATCAGCCCCAGCATTTT
>few|.|TRBV6-5|TRBJ2-2
CASSYRTRVAGELFF
TGTGCCAGCAGTTACAGGACACGGGTGGCCGGGGAGCTGTTTTTT
>few|.|TRBV7-6|TRBJ2-1
CASSLSRFGTYNEQFF
TGTGCCAGCAGCTTATCTCGCTTTGGGACCTACAATGAGCAGTTCTTC
>.|.|TRBV25-1|TRBJ1-5
CASSQRRGGQPQHF
TGTGCCAGCAGCCAAAGGAGGGGGGGTCAGCCCCAGCATTTT
>.|.|TRBV5-6|TRBJ1-2
CASSFNYGYTF
TGTGCCAGCAGCTTTAACTATGGCTACACCTTC
>.|.|TRBV29-1|TRBJ1-3
CSVVDSGNTIYF
TGCAGCGTCGTTGACTCTGGAAACACCATATATTTT
>.|.|TRBV30|TRBJ2-2
CASDTNTGELFF
TGTGCCTCTGACACGAACACCGGGGAGCTGTTTTTT
>.|.|TRBV20-1|TRBJ1-2
CSASSLSSYTF
TGCAGTGCTAGCTCCCTGTCTAGCTACACCTTC
>.|.|TRBV5-1|TRBJ1-4
CASSPDSTAARIAYGKLFF
TGCGCCAGCAGCCCGGACAGTACGGCGGCGCGAATCGCCTATGGAAAACTGTTTTTT
>.|.|TRBV5-5|TRBJ2-2
CASSLGHVTGELFF
TGTGCCAGCAGCTTGGGGCACGTCACCGGGGAGCTGTTTTTT